In this sample, the clone carrying this TCR beta chain turned up a few times. What it binds is not known. A single record per CDR3 protein comes from TCRdb applying MiXCR to the RT-PCR reads. This sample has 450,000 to 550,000 distinct CDR3 sequences, with around 25% found just once. Germline V gene lookup returns CDR1 MNHEY and CDR2 SVGAGI. The CDR3 sequence is 17 residues long. V gave up 3 bases and J gave up 4 bases; unmatched junction bases: 9. This sample was included in a study of response to subunit inactivated influenza vaccine. Study outcomes and limitations: That few new T cells are recruited by each seasonal influenza vaccination was the authors' suggestion.

J is TRBJ2-3 and V is TRBV6-5; 11 nucleotides line up with TRBD2. This TCR came from a man in his forties or fifties who received an inactivated influenza vaccine. This sample comprised CD4+ T cells sorted from PBMCs, obtained more than 4 days after vaccination. Here the CDR3 reads CASSYGLAGGGADTQYF. CDR3 nucleotide sequence: TGTGCCAGCAGTTATGGTCTAGCGGGGGGCGGCGCAGATACGCAGTATTTT.